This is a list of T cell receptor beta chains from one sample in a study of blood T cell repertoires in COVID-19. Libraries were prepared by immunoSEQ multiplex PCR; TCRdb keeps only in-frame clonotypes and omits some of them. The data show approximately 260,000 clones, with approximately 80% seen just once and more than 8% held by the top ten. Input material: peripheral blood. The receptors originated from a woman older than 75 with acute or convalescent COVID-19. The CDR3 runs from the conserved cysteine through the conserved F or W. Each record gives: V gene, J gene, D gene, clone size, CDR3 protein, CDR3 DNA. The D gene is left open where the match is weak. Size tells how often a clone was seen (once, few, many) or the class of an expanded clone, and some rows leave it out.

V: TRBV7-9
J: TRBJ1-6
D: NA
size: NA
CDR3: CASRSGVYNSPLHF
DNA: TGTGCCAGCAGGTCCGGAGTTTATAATTCACCCCTCCACTTT

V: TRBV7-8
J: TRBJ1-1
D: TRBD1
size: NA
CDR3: CASSLTDRGSTEAFF
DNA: TGTGCCAGCAGCCTAACCGACAGGGGAAGCACTGAAGCTTTCTTT

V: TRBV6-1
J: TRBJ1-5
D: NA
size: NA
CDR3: CASSEREGRWGQPQHF
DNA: TGTGCCAGCAGCGAAAGGGAGGGTAGATGGGGTCAGCCCCAGCATTTT

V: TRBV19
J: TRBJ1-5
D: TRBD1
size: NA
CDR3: CASSLRTGDNQPQHF
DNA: TGTGCCAGTAGTTTACGGACAGGGGATAATCAGCCCCAGCATTTT

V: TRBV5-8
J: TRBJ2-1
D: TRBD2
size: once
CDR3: CASTPLRLAGGDEQFF
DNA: TGTGCCAGCACCCCGTTGAGACTAGCGGGGGGGGATGAGCAGTTCTTC

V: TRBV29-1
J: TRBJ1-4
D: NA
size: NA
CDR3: CSVGESPNEKLFF
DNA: TGCAGCGTCGGGGAGAGCCCTAATGAAAAACTGTTTTTT

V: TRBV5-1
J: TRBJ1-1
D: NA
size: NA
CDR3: CASSKRPVGEGTEAFF
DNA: TGCGCCAGCAGCAAGCGTCCGGTAGGAGAGGGCACTGAAGCTTTCTTT

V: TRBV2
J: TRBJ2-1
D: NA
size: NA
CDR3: CASSEGVGGEQFF
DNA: TGTGCCAGCAGTGAAGGCGTGGGGGGTGAGCAGTTCTTC

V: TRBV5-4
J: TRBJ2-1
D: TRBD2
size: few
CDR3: CASSLGLAGPQFF
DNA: TGTGCCAGCAGCTTAGGACTAGCGGGGCCTCAGTTCTTC

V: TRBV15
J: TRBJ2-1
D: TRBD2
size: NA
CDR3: CATSTERGARGNEQFF
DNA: TGTGCCACCAGCACCGAGCGGGGGGCTAGGGGGAATGAGCAGTTCTTC

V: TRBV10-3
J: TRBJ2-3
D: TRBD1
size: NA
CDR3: CAIISGQGADTQYF
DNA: TGTGCCATCATTTCTGGACAGGGTGCAGATACGCAGTATTTT

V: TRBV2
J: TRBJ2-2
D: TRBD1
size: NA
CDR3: CASSLQGTTGELFF
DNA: TGTGCCAGCAGCCTACAGGGGACCACCGGGGAGCTGTTTTTT

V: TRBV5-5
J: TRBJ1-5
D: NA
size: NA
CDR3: CASSSRATNQPQHF
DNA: TGTGCCAGCAGCTCCAGGGCCACAAATCAGCCCCAGCATTTT

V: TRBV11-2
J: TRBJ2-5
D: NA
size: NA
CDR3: CASSLGTAQETQYF
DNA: TGTGCCAGCAGCTTAGGGACAGCGCAAGAGACCCAGTACTTC

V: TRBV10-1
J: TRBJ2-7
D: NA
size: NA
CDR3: CASSLLRSYEQYF
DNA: TGCGCCAGCAGTCTCCTAAGATCGTACGAGCAGTACTTC

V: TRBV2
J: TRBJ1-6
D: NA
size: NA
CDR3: CASTLRPGFNSPLHF
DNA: TGTGCCAGCACCCTCCGGCCAGGGTTTAATTCACCCCTCCACTTT

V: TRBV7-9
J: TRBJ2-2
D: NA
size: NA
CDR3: CASSSGGGELFF
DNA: TGTGCCAGCAGCTCCGGGGGCGGGGAGCTGTTTTTT

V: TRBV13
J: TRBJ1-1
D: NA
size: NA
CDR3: CASSLGAGTNTEAFF
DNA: TGTGCCAGCAGCTTGGGGGCAGGGACGAACACTGAAGCTTTCTTT

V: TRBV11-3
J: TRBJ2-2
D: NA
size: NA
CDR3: CASSKTFANTGELFF
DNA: TGTGCCAGCAGTAAGACTTTCGCGAACACCGGGGAGCTGTTTTTT

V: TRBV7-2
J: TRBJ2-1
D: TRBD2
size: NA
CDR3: CASSLGLAGGSNEQFF
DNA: TGTGCCAGCAGCTTGGGACTAGCGGGGGGAAGCAATGAGCAGTTCTTC

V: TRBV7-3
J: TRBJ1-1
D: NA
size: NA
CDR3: CASSYRGNTEAFF
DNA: TGTGCCAGCAGCTATAGGGGGAACACTGAAGCTTTCTTT

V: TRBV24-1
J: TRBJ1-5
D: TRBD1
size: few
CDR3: CATSDPRPGGGNQPQHF
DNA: TGTGCCACCAGTGATCCACGGCCAGGGGGTGGCAATCAGCCCCAGCATTTT

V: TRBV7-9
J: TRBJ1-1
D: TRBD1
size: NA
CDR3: CASSQFRQGVGEAFF
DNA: TGTGCCAGCAGCCAGTTCCGACAGGGGGTTGGTGAAGCTTTCTTT

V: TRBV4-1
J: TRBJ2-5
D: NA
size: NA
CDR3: CASSQVTSKETQYF
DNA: TGCGCCAGCAGCCAAGTCACTAGTAAAGAGACCCAGTACTTC

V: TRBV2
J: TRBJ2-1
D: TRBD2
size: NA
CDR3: CASRDSGGANEQFF
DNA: TGTGCCAGCAGGGATAGCGGGGGGGCTAATGAGCAGTTCTTC

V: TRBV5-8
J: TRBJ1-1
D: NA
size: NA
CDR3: CASSSFLEQDGTEAFF
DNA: TGTGCCAGCAGCTCGTTTCTAGAACAGGACGGCACTGAAGCTTTCTTT

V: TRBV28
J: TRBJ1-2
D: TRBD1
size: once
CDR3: CASSTPGTANYGYTF
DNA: TGTGCCAGCAGTACCCCCGGGACAGCTAACTATGGCTACACCTTC

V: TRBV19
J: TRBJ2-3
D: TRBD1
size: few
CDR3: CASGQGKRTDTQYF
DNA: TGTGCCAGCGGACAGGGGAAGCGCACAGATACGCAGTATTTT

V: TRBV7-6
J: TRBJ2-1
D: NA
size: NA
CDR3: CASSLRGGSHNEQFF
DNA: TGTGCCAGCAGCTTAAGGGGGGGGTCCCACAATGAGCAGTTCTTC

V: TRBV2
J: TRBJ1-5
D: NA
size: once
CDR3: CASSLGGRAAQHF
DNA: TGTGCCAGCAGCCTGGGAGGACGGGCGGCCCAGCATTTT

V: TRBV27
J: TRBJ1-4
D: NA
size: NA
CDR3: CASSLGQTTTNEKLFF
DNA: TGTGCCAGCAGTCTAGGACAGACTACAACTAATGAAAAACTGTTTTTT

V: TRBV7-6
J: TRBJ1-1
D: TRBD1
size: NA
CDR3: CASSLGQGFSGTEAFF
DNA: TGTGCCAGCAGCCTAGGACAGGGGTTTAGCGGTACTGAAGCTTTCTTT

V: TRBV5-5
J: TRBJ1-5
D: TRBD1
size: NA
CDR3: CASSVDRVQPQHF
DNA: TGTGCCAGCAGCGTAGACAGGGTACAGCCCCAGCATTTT

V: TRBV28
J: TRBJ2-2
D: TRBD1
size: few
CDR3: CASRTSGTGFNTGELFF
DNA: TGTGCCAGCAGGACCTCCGGGACAGGATTTAACACCGGGGAGCTGTTTTTT

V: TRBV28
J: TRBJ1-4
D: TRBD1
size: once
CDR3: CASRPGGQGANEKLFF
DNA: TGTGCCAGCAGACCGGGGGGACAGGGGGCTAATGAAAAACTGTTTTTT

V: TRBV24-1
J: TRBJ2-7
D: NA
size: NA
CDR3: CATSDPGGGEQYF
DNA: TGTGCCACCAGTGATCCGGGGGGCGGTGAGCAGTACTTC

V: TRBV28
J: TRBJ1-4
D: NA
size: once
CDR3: CASTLDSLNEKLFF
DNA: TGTGCCAGCACCTTGGACAGCCTTAATGAAAAACTGTTTTTT

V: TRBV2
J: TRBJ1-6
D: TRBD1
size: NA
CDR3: CASSASDRGPSPLHF
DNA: TGTGCCAGCAGCGCCTCGGACAGGGGGCCATCACCCCTCCACTTT

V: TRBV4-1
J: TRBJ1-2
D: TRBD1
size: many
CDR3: CASSHPGTGIYGYTF
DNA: TGCGCCAGCAGCCACCCCGGGACAGGGATTTATGGCTACACCTTC

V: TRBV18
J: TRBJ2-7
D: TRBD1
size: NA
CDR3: CASSHGDRGDYEQYF
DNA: TGTGCCAGCTCCCATGGGGACAGGGGTGACTACGAGCAGTACTTC

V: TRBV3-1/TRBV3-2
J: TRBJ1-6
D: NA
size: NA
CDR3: CASSPRLGGPLHF
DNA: TGTGCCAGCAGCCCGAGGTTGGGGGGACCCCTCCACTTT

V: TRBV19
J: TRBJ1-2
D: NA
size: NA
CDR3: CASSPGRLNDYGYTF
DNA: TGTGCCAGTAGTCCCGGCAGACTAAACGACTATGGCTACACCTTC

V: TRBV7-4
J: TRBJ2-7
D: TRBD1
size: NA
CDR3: CASSSGRETGEGPAYEQYF
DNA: TGTGCCAGCAGCTCTGGTAGGGAGACAGGGGAAGGGCCAGCCTACGAGCAGTACTTC

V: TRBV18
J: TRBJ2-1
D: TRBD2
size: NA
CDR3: CASSPGSGGYNEQFF
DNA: TGTGCCAGCTCCCCGGGTAGCGGGGGTTACAATGAGCAGTTCTTC

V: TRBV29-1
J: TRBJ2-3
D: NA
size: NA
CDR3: CSVSGDVSGTDTQYF
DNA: TGCAGCGTTTCGGGTGACGTGTCGGGCACAGATACGCAGTATTTT

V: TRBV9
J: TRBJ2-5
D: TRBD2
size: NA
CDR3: CASSPRGGTQETQYF
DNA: TGTGCCAGCAGCCCCCGCGGGGGGACACAAGAGACCCAGTACTTC

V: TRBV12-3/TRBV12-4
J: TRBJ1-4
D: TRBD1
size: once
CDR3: CASSQGPGTGCFF
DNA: TGTGCCAGCAGTCAAGGGCCCGGGACAGGGTGTTTTTTT

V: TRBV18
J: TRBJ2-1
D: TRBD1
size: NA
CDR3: CASSPRTGRLYNEQFF
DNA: TGTGCCAGCTCACCACGGACAGGGAGGCTTTACAATGAGCAGTTCTTC

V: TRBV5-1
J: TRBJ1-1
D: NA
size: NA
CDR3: CASSLGRTGNLGTEAFF
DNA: TGCGCCAGCAGCTTGGGAAGAACAGGCAACCTGGGCACTGAAGCTTTCTTT

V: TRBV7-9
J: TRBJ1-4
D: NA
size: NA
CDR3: CASSFRATNEKLFF
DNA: TGTGCCAGCAGCTTTCGTGCAACTAATGAAAAACTGTTTTTT

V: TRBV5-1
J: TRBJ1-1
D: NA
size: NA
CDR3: CASSLSGGLDTEAFF
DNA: TGCGCCAGCAGCTTGTCCGGGGGGCTGGACACTGAAGCTTTCTTT

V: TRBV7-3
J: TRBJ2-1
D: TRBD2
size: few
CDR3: CASSVAGGPNEQFF
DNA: TGTGCCAGCAGCGTGGCGGGGGGGCCGAATGAGCAGTTCTTC

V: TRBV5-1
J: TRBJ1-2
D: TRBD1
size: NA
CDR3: CASSLRQGRGYGYTF
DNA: TGCGCCAGCAGCTTACGACAGGGTCGGGGGTATGGCTACACCTTC

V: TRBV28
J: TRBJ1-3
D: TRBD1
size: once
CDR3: CASRSQGARGNTIYF
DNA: TGTGCCAGCAGAAGCCAGGGGGCGCGAGGAAACACCATATATTTT

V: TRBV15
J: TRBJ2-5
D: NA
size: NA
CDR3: CASTAGAGETQYF
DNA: TGTGCCTCCACGGCGGGGGCAGGAGAGACCCAGTACTTC

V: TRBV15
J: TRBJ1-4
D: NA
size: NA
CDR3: CATSRKYDRFNEKLFF
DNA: TGTGCCACCAGCAGAAAATACGACAGGTTTAATGAAAAACTGTTTTTT